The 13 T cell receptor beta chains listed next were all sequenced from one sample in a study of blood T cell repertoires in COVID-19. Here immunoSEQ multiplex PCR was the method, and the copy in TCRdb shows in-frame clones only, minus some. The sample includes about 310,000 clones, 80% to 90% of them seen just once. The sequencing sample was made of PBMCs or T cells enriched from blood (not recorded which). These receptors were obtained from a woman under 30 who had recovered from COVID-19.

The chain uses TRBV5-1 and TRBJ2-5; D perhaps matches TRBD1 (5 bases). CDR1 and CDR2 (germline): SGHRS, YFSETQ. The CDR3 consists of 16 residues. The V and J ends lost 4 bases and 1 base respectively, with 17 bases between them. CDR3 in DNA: TGCGCCAGCAGCAAAGTAGAGACAGACATCCAAGAGACCCAGTACTTC. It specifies CASSKVETDIQETQYF.

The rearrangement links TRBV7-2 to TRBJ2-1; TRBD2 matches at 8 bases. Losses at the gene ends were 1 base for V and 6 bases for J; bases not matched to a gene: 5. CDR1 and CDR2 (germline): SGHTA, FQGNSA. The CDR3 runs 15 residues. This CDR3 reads CASSLVAGGPNEQFF. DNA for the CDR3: TGTGCCAGCAGCTTAGTGGCGGGGGGCCCCAATGAGCAGTTCTTC.

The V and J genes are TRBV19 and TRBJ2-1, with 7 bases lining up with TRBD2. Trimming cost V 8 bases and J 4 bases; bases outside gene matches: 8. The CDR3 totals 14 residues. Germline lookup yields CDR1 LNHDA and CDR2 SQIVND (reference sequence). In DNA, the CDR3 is TGTGCCAGTTCCCTAGCGGATACTTACAATGAGCAGTTCTTC. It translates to CASSLADTYNEQFF.

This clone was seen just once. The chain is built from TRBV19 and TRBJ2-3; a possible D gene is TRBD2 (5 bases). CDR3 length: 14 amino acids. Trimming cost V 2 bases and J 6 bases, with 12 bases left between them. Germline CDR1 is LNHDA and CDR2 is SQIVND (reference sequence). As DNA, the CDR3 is TGTGCCAGTAGTATACCAGACTGGAGGGATACGCAGTATTTT. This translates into CASSIPDWRDTQYF.

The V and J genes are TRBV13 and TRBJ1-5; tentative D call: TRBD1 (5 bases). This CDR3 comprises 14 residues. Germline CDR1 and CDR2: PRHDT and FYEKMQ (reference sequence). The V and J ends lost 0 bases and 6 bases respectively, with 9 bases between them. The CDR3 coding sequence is TGTGCCAGCAGCTTAGGGGTGGGGGGTCAGCCCCAGCATTTT. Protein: CASSLGVGGQPQHF.

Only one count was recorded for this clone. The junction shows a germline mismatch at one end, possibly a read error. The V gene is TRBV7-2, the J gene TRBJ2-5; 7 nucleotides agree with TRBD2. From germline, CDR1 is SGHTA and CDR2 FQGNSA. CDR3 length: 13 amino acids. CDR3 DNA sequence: TGTGCCAGCAGCAACGTTCATTGGGGGGGGAGGGACTTC. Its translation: CASSNVHWGGRDF.

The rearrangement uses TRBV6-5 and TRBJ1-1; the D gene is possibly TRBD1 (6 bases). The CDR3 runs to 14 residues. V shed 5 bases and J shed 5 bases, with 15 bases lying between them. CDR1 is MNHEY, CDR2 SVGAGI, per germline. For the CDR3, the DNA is TGTGCCAGCAGTCCTACGCAGGGGATTACTGAAGCTTTCTTT. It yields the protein CASSPTQGITEAFF.

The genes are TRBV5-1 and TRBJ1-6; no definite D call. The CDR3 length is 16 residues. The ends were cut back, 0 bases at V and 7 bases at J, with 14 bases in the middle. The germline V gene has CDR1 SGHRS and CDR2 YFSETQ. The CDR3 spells CASSLGYVSGNSPLHF. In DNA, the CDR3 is TGCGCCAGCAGCTTGGGCTATGTCTCGGGAAATTCACCCCTCCACTTT. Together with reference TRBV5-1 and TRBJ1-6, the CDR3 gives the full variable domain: KAGVTQTPRYLIKTRGQQVTLSCSPISGHRSVSWYQQTPGQGLQFLFEYFSETQRNKGNFPGRFSGRQFSNSRSEMNVSTLELGDSALYLCASSLGYVSGNSPLHFGNGTRLTVT.

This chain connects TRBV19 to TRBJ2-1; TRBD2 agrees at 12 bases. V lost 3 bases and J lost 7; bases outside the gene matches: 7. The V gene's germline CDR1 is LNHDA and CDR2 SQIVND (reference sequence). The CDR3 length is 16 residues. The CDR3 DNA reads TGTGCCAGTAGTATGATAAGACTAGCGGGGGTAAATGAGCAGTTCTTC. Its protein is CASSMIRLAGVNEQFF.

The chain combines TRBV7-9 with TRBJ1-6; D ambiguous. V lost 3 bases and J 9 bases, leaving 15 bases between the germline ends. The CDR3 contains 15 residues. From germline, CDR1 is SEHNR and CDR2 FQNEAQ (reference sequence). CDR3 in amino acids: CASSLGDTTSSPLHF. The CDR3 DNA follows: TGTGCCAGCAGCTTGGGAGACACCACGTCTTCACCCCTCCACTTT.

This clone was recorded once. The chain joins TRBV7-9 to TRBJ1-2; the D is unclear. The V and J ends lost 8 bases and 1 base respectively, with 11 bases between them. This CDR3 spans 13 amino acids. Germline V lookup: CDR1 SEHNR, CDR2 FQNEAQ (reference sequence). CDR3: CASGGGNNYGYTF. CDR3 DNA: TGTGCCAGCGGTGGCGGTAATAACTATGGCTACACCTTC.

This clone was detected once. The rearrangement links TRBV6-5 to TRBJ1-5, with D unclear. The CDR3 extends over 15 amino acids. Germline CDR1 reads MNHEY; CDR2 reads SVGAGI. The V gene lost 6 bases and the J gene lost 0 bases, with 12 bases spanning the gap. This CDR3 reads CASREVINSNQPQHF. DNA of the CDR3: TGTGCCAGCAGGGAGGTCATCAATAGCAATCAGCCCCAGCATTTT.

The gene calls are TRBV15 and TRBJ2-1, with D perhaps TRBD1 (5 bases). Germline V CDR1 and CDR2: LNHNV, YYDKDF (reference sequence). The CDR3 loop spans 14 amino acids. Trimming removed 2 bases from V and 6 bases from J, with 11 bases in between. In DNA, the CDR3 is TGTGCCACCAGCAGACTAACCCAGGGCAATGAGCAGTTCTTC. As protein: CATSRLTQGNEQFF. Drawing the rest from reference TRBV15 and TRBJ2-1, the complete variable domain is DAMVIQNPRYQVTQFGKPVTLSCSQTLNHNVMYWYQQKSSQAPKLLFHYYDKDFNNEADTPDNFQSRRPNTSFCFLDIRSPGLGDTAMYLCATSRLTQGNEQFFGPGTRLTVL.